This T cell receptor beta chain was identified during a study of blood T cell repertoires in COVID-19. Sequencing was performed with immunoSEQ multiplex PCR; in TCRdb, only in-frame clones are kept and a portion is missing. Among a few hundred thousand clones, 65% to 90% were seen once, and the ten largest hold 3.5% to 4%. CDR3 length: 14 amino acids. Per germline, CDR1 SQVTM and CDR2 ANQGSEA. The ends lost 5 bases at V and 0 bases at J; junction bases unmatched: 3. This sequence joins TRBV29-1 and TRBJ2-1; TRBD1 matches 8 bases. The sequenced sample was PBMCs or T cells enriched from blood (not recorded which). The sequence was obtained from a woman in her thirties or forties with acute COVID-19. DNA for the CDR3: TGCAGCGTTTCCGGGACAGGCTCCTACAATGAGCAGTTCTTC. Protein product: CSVSGTGSYNEQFF.